What follows are 32 T cell receptor beta chains derived from one specimen sequenced in a study of regulatory and conventional T cells in RAG deficiency. Method: immunoSEQ multiplex PCR; TCRdb's copy keeps in-frame clones and lacks some. The sample lists under 45,000 clones, about 76% occurring once. The sorted conventional CD4+ T cells were CD25-low and CD127-high, with genomic DNA sequenced. This same sample was also taken into another study, of regulatory T cells. That report notes: The primer mix had 52 TRBV and 13 TRBJ primers.

The sample comprised CD4+ effector T cells sorted from blood. The receptors originated from a human donor in good health.

The chain couples TRBV18 to TRBJ1-3; 7 bases are a match to TRBD1. J lost 0 bases, V lost 5 bases, and 7 bases had no gene match. The germline CDR1 and CDR2 sequences are KGHSH and LQKENI. The CDR3 loop spans 16 amino acids. This chain's CDR3 is CASSRDSVNSGNTIYF. The CDR3 DNA follows: TGTGCCAGCTCAAGGGACAGCGTCAACTCTGGAAACACCATATATTTT. The variable domain in full, with the rest retrieved from reference TRBV18 and TRBJ1-3, is NAGVMQNPRHLVRRRGQEARLRCSPMKGHSHVYWYRQLPEEGLKFMVYLQKENIIDESGMPKERFSAEFPKEGPSILRIQQVVRGDSAAYFCASSRDSVNSGNTIYFGEGSWLTVV.

The chain has TRBV30 and TRBJ1-2; D is undetermined. Per germline, CDR1 GTSNPN and CDR2 SVGIG (reference sequence). Between the trimmed V and J ends, which lost 3 bases and 2 bases, there was a span of 19 bases. The CDR3 covers 16 residues. The DNA of the CDR3 is TGTGCCTGGAGAGCCAGAGGACGCGGGAGAAACTATGGCTACACCTTC. Amino acid sequence: CAWRARGRGRNYGYTF.

This chain uses TRBV9 with TRBJ2-2; a weak D match, TRBD1 (8 bases). Germline V gene lookup returns CDR1 SGDLS and CDR2 YYNGEE. Trimming removed 4 bases at V and 5 bases at J, with 27 bases between. The CDR3 extends over 19 amino acids. Here the CDR3 DNA reads TGTGCCAGCAGCCCGCACCCTAGCGGCAGGGGGCAGGTGACCGGGGAGCTGTTTTTT. Its translation is CASSPHPSGRGQVTGELFF.

The V call is TRBV4-2, the J call TRBJ2-7, with D uncertain. The V end lost 0 bases, the J end lost 1 base, and 7 bases lay between the germline ends. The CDR3 spans 14 residues. Germline-derived CDR1 and CDR2 are LGHNA and YNFKEQ. Here the CDR3 DNA reads TGTGCCAGCAGCCAAGAGCGGCTTTCCTACGAGCAGTACTTC. Protein product: CASSQERLSYEQYF.

This chain joins TRBV5-1 and TRBJ2-3; 10 bases are shared with TRBD1. The CDR3 contains 17 residues. The junction had 10 bases not matched to a gene; V was cut back by 4 bases and J by 2 bases. From germline, CDR1 is SGHRS and CDR2 YFSETQ. The CDR3 sequence: CASSPRTGQGDTDTQYF. The CDR3 DNA sequence: TGCGCCAGCAGCCCCCGCACCGGACAGGGGGACACAGATACGCAGTATTTT.

The chain combines TRBV19 with TRBJ1-2; TRBD1 aligns across 10 bases. Germline assignment: CDR1 LNHDA and CDR2 SQIVND (reference sequence). V lost 5 bases and J lost 4; bases outside the gene matches: 4. This CDR3 has 14 residues. DNA for the CDR3: TGTGCCAGTAGTCAGAGGACAGGGGGCTATGGCTACACCTTC. Its translation is CASSQRTGGYGYTF.

The chain is built from TRBV28 and TRBJ2-7; 7 bases line up with TRBD2. Trimming cost V 7 bases and J 3 bases; bases outside gene matches: 9. Germline V CDR1 and CDR2: MDHEN, SYDVKM. The CDR3 runs 14 residues. The CDR3 DNA sequence: TGTGCCAGCAAGTTAGCGGGCGGGAACTACGAGCAGTACTTC. Its translation: CASKLAGGNYEQYF.

The V call is TRBV10-3, the J call TRBJ1-3; TRBD1 aligns across 8 bases. CDR3 length: 16 amino acids. Germline V CDR1 and CDR2: ENHRY, SYGVKD. V lost 6 bases and J lost 2; bases outside the gene matches: 9. CDR3 residues: CAISSGGAHAGNTIYF. CDR3 bases: TGTGCCATCAGCTCAGGGGGCGCTCACGCTGGAAACACCATATATTTT.

This clone was found once. V is TRBV10-2 and J is TRBJ2-2, with TRBD1 matching over 12 bases. V shed 8 bases, J shed 6 bases, and the junction held 7 bases outside the gene matches. The CDR3 has 15 amino acids. Germline lookup yields CDR1 WSHSY and CDR2 SAAADI. CDR3 sequence (DNA): TGCGCCAGCGGCTCCGGGACAGGGGGCCCCGGGGAGCTGTTTTTT. Its translation: CASGSGTGGPGELFF.

CDR3: CASSQGARGDTQYF. The CDR3 DNA reads as TGTGCCAGCAGTCAGGGGGCGCGGGGAGATACGCAGTATTTT. This chain uses TRBV6-5 with TRBJ2-3, with 8 positions matching TRBD1. The ends lost 5 bases at V and 5 bases at J; junction bases unmatched: 6. The CDR3 is 14 residues long. Germline V CDR1 and CDR2: MNHEY, SVGAGI.

The chain couples TRBV11-2 to TRBJ1-2; D is perhaps TRBD1 (6 bases). CDR3 length: 15 residues. The V gene's germline CDR1 is SGHAT and CDR2 FQNNGV. V was cut by 2 bases and J by 3 bases, with 13 bases left in between. CDR3 nucleotides: TGTGCCAGCAGCTTAATGGGGGCTTCGGACTATGGCTACACCTTC. Amino acid sequence: CASSLMGASDYGYTF.

In this sample, this clone turned up once. The J gene is TRBJ1-5, the V gene TRBV6-1; D is uncertain. Trimming pared 2 bases from V and 0 bases from J, leaving 14 bases between. This CDR3 spans 17 amino acids. Germline V lookup: CDR1 MNHNS, CDR2 SASEGT. CDR3 loop: CASSELRHLNSNQPQHF. In DNA form, the CDR3 reads TGTGCCAGCAGTGAACTTAGGCATCTTAATAGCAATCAGCCCCAGCATTTT.

The rearrangement uses TRBV18 and TRBJ1-2; D is unresolved. The V end was cut by 2 bases, the J end by 6 bases, with 10 bases between. Germline lookup yields CDR1 KGHSH and CDR2 LQKENI. CDR3 length: 13 amino acids. For the CDR3, the DNA is TGTGCCAGCTCACCAAACGGGGAGGATGGCTACACCTTC. This translates into CASSPNGEDGYTF.

This chain uses TRBV5-8 with TRBJ1-2, with a weak D call TRBD1 (5 bases). Germline CDR1 SGHTS, CDR2 YDEGEE. Trimming pared 2 bases from V and 7 bases from J, leaving 21 bases between. The CDR3 consists of 16 residues. The CDR3 region is CASSFRVTRSPLGYTF. The DNA of the CDR3 is TGTGCCAGCAGCTTCAGGGTGACCAGGAGCCCTCTTGGCTACACCTTC.

This sequence joins TRBV6-1 and TRBJ2-1, with D possibly being TRBD1 (6 bases). Germline V lookup: CDR1 MNHNS, CDR2 SASEGT. This CDR3 has 11 residues. V shed 11 bases and J shed 4 bases, with 9 bases lying between them. CDR3 sequence: CALQGYNEQFF. Here the CDR3 DNA reads TGTGCCCTTCAGGGGTACAATGAGCAGTTCTTC.

The chain couples TRBV5-6 to TRBJ1-1, with 7 bases lining up with TRBD1. The V gene's germline CDR1 is SGHDT and CDR2 YYEEEE. The CDR3 is 15 residues long. Trimming removed 5 bases from V and 3 bases from J; junction bases left unmatched: 10. CDR3 region: CASRSKGAGDTEAFF. CDR3 coding DNA: TGTGCCAGCAGGTCCAAGGGGGCGGGGGACACTGAAGCTTTCTTT.

This clone was picked up a small number of times. The V gene is TRBV4-1, the J gene TRBJ1-4; no firm D call. The CDR3 runs to 14 residues. Germline lookup yields CDR1 MGHRA and CDR2 YSYEKL. V lost 1 base and J 4 bases, leaving 7 bases between the germline ends. The DNA for the CDR3 is TGCGCCAGCAGCCAAGGGCCGGTTAATGAAAAACTGTTTTTT. Its protein is CASSQGPVNEKLFF.

This clone showed up just once. The chain is built from TRBV6-1 and TRBJ1-4; D is perhaps TRBD1 (5 bases). CDR1 and CDR2 from the germline V gene are MNHNS and SASEGT. The CDR3 is 13 amino acids. V shed 6 bases and J shed 6 bases, with 11 bases lying between them. The CDR3 sequence: CASRGWGDEKLFF. CDR3 nucleotides: TGTGCCAGCAGAGGATGGGGGGATGAAAAACTGTTTTTT.

The chain joins TRBV7-3 to TRBJ2-2; D ambiguous. Germline V gene lookup returns CDR1 SGHTA and CDR2 FQGTGA. The CDR3 extends over 16 amino acids. The V end was cut by 2 bases, the J end by 2 bases, with 12 bases between. The CDR3 DNA reads TGTGCCAGCAGCTTAGTGCCGAGTGGAAACACCGGGGAGCTGTTTTTT. Translating it yields CASSLVPSGNTGELFF.

The chain links TRBV6-6 to TRBJ2-7; D is possibly TRBD2 (5 bases). This CDR3 is 15 amino acids long. Trimming cost V 2 bases and J 5 bases, with 16 bases left between them. Germline CDR1 MNHNY, CDR2 SVGAGI (reference sequence). The CDR3 region is CASSYKHLTGNEQYF. The CDR3 DNA reads as TGTGCCAGCAGTTACAAACACCTGACCGGGAACGAGCAGTACTTC.

The genes are TRBV5-6 and TRBJ2-3, with 9 bases lining up with TRBD1. From germline, CDR1 is SGHDT and CDR2 YYEEEE. The CDR3 consists of 15 residues. J lost 4 bases, V lost 3 bases, and 6 bases had no gene match. DNA for the CDR3: TGTGCCAGCAGCTCCGACAGGGGGGGCGCAGATACGCAGTATTTT. Amino acids: CASSSDRGGADTQYF.

This clone was observed a few times. The gene calls are TRBV30 and TRBJ1-1; possibly TRBD1 for D (5 bases). Germline CDR1 and CDR2: GTSNPN and SVGIG (reference sequence). Trimming removed 8 bases at V and 1 base at J, with 11 bases between. The CDR3 is 12 amino acids. The CDR3, as DNA: TGTGCCACCGGGACGCCGAACACTGAAGCTTTCTTT. It is translated as CATGTPNTEAFF.

The chain joins TRBV9 to TRBJ1-1, with 8 bases aligning to TRBD1. Germline V lookup: CDR1 SGDLS, CDR2 YYNGEE. The junction had 4 bases not matched to a gene; V was cut back by 0 bases and J by 0 bases. The CDR3 is made up of 16 amino acids. The CDR3 sequence is CASSVGAGGMNTEAFF. DNA for the CDR3: TGTGCCAGCAGCGTAGGGGCAGGGGGCATGAACACTGAAGCTTTCTTT.

This sequence joins TRBV10-3 and TRBJ2-1; 9 bases fit TRBD1. The CDR3 extends over 15 amino acids. CDR1 and CDR2 (germline): ENHRY, SYGVKD. With V trimmed by 2 bases and J by 9 bases, 8 bases remained unmatched. The CDR3 region is CAISERQGVTGEQFF. As DNA, the CDR3 is TGTGCCATCAGTGAGAGACAGGGGGTGACCGGTGAGCAGTTCTTC.

V and J are TRBV9 and TRBJ2-2; 9 bases agree with TRBD1. The trim removed 3 bases at V and 0 bases at J, leaving 6 bases unmatched. The CDR3 is 17 amino acids. Germline CDR1 and CDR2: SGDLS and YYNGEE. The CDR3 is CASSGGQGETNTGELFF. The CDR3 coding sequence is TGTGCCAGCAGCGGGGGACAGGGAGAAACGAACACCGGGGAGCTGTTTTTT.

This chain uses TRBV4-1 with TRBJ1-6, with TRBD1 matching 8 bases. Germline V gene sequence: CDR1 MGHRA, CDR2 YSYEKL. The V and J ends lost 4 bases and 10 bases, in that order; junction bases with no gene match: 12. This CDR3 is built from 16 residues. DNA for the CDR3: TGCGCCAGCAGCCCTAGAGACAGGGGAACGCGGTCACCCCTCCACTTT. It encodes CASSPRDRGTRSPLHF.

This clone was observed a handful of times. V usage is TRBV25-1 and J usage is TRBJ1-2; D gene uncertain. The ends were cut back, 6 bases at V and 4 bases at J, with 12 bases in the middle. Germline values: CDR1 MGHDK, CDR2 SYGVNS. The CDR3 runs 13 residues. The CDR3: CASRGEFRYGYTF. In nucleotides, the CDR3 is TGTGCCAGCAGGGGAGAGTTCCGCTATGGCTACACCTTC.

Points on this clone: A junction end diverges from the germline sequence, so it may reflect a read error. V and J are TRBV6-1 and TRBJ2-7; maybe TRBD1 (5 bases). This CDR3 contains 11 residues. Germline CDR1 reads MNHNS; CDR2 reads SASEGT. This CDR3 reads CASSEGPGGNF. In DNA, the CDR3 is TGTGCCAGCAGTGAGGGGCCGGGTGGGAACTTC.

V is TRBV28 and J is TRBJ1-2, with 8 bases identical to TRBD1. J gave up 4 bases and V 6 bases, and 13 bases lay outside the gene matches. Per the germline V gene, CDR1 is MDHEN and CDR2 is SYDVKM. This CDR3 has 16 amino acids. CDR3 sequence (DNA): TGTGCCAGCAGCTCAAATGGACAGGGTCCCCCCTATGGCTACACCTTC. Translated, it gives CASSSNGQGPPYGYTF.

The rearrangement joins TRBV11-2 to TRBJ1-1; D gene ambiguous. Germline lookup yields CDR1 SGHAT and CDR2 FQNNGV. The CDR3 is 19 amino acids. The V end was cut by 5 bases, the J end by 6 bases, with 31 bases between. The CDR3 sequence: CASSPRAQTGRGVISEAFF. CDR3 nucleotide sequence: TGTGCCAGCAGCCCTAGGGCCCAGACCGGGCGAGGAGTAATTTCTGAAGCTTTCTTT.

This clone turned up a few times. This sequence joins TRBV6-5 and TRBJ1-2; D gene unclear. CDR3 size: 13 residues. V lost 2 bases, J lost 7 bases, and 11 bases lay in between. CDR1 is MNHEY and CDR2 is SVGAGI in the germline V gene. In nucleotides, the CDR3 is TGTGCCAGCAGTTACGGGCTCGCGGCTGGCTACACCTTC. It specifies CASSYGLAAGYTF.

The chain carries TRBV27 and TRBJ1-2; D may be TRBD1 (5 bases). Germline loops: CDR1 MNHEY, CDR2 SMNVEV (reference sequence). V gave up 0 bases and J gave up 4 bases, with 9 bases separating them. The CDR3 spans 14 residues. CDR3 sequence (DNA): TGTGCCAGCAGTTTATCAGGGGCCCCCTATGGCTACACCTTC. It encodes CASSLSGAPYGYTF.